The clone carrying this TCR beta chain was recorded once. The ends lost 4 bases at V and 0 bases at J; junction bases unmatched: 2. In germline, CDR1 is SEHNR, CDR2 FQNEAQ (reference sequence). The CDR3 spans 15 residues. The source of the sample is a study of blood T cell repertoires in COVID-19. Study background: Acute and convalescent COVID-19 samples came from the United States, Italy and Spain. PBMCs, B-cell-depleted T cells, or T cells were the source of the cDNA or gDNA that made up the material.

Original processing notes: Cell counts per sample came from amplifying reference gene primers. Sequencing was performed with immunoSEQ multiplex PCR; in TCRdb, only in-frame clones are kept and a portion is missing. Clone size and the V and J calls come from that table; the DNA yielded D and trimming. The top ten hold 30% to 45% of the sample, which has about 150,000 clones, approximately 87% seen once. The sequencing input was peripheral blood. This TCR was recovered from a man over 45 who had recovered from COVID-19. This chain connects TRBV7-9 to TRBJ1-4, with TRBD1 matching over 7 bases. The CDR3 here is CASSSTGATNEKLFF. The DNA of the CDR3 is TGTGCCAGCAGCTCCACAGGGGCAACTAATGAAAAACTGTTTTTT.